This T cell receptor beta chain was sequenced for a study of cytotoxic CD8 clonotypes in ibrutinib-treated CLL. Study context: Among responders, around 25 were partial and 2 complete; after median about 70 months, about 15 stayed remitted and around twelve progressed. Following treatment for a median roughly 13 months, range 6 to 36, response samples were then taken. Broader study findings: Rising at ibrutinib response, clonality subsequently fell back toward baseline at progression. Public clonotypes, rarely seen, contracted or held steady on treatment.

On this clone itself: Its target is unknown.

Sequenced by immunoSEQ multiplex PCR; TCRdb stores in-frame clones only, minus some. This table holds about 130,000 clones, 80% to 90% found once. This CDR3 comprises 12 residues. Germline V CDR1 and CDR2: SGHVS, FNYEAQ. Trimming shortened V by 4 bases and J by 8 bases, and 8 bases separated the two germline ends. Here the sequenced sample was PBMCs, taken after 24 months of ibrutinib treatment. J is TRBJ1-4 and V is TRBV7-6, with D tentatively TRBD1 (5 bases). The clonotype originates from a human donor with chronic lymphocytic leukemia. The CDR3 here is CASSSRGEKLFF. The DNA of the CDR3 is TGTGCCAGCAGCTCCCGGGGGGAAAAACTGTTTTTT.